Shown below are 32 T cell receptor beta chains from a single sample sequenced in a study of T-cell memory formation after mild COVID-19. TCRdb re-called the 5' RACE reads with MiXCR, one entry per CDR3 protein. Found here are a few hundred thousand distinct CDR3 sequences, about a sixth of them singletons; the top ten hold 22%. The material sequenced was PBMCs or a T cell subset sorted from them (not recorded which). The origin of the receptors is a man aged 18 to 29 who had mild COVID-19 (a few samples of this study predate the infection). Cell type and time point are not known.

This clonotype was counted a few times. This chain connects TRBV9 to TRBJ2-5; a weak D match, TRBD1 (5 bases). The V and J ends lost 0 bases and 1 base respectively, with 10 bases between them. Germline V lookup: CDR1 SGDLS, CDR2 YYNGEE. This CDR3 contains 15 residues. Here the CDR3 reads CASSVGTLLQETQYF. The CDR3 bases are TGTGCCAGCAGCGTAGGGACATTACTCCAAGAGACCCAGTACTTC.

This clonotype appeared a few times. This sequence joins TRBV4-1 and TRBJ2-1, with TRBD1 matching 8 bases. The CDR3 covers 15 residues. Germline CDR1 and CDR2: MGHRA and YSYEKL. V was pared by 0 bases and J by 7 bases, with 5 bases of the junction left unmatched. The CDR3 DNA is TGCGCCAGCAGCCAAGATCCGGACAGGGCGAATGAGCAGTTCTTC. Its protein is CASSQDPDRANEQFF.

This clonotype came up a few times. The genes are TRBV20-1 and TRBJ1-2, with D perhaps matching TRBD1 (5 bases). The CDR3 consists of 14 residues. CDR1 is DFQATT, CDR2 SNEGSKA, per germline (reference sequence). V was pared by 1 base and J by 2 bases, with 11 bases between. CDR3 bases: TGCAGTGCTAGAGGTGGTCGGGGCAACTATGGCTACACCTTC. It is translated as CSARGGRGNYGYTF.

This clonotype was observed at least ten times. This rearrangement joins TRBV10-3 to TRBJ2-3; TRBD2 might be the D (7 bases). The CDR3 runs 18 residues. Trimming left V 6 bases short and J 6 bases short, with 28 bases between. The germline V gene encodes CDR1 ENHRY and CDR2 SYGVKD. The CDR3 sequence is CAISLGGLRAGRADTQYF. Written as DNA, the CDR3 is TGTGCCATCAGCCTGGGGGGGCTTCGAGCGGGGAGGGCGGATACGCAGTATTTT.

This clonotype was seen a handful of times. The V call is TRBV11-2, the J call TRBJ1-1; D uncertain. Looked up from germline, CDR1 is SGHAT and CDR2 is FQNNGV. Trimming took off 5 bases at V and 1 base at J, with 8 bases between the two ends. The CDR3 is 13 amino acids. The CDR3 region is CASSPLKNTEAFF. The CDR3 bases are TGTGCCAGCAGCCCCCTAAAGAACACTGAAGCTTTCTTT.

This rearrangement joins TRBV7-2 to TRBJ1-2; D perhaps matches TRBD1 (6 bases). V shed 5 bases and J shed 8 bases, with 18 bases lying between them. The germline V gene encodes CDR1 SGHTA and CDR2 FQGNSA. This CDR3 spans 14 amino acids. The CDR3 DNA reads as TGTGCCAGCAGCCCTCAGGTCGGACAGACCGGCTACACCTTC. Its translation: CASSPQVGQTGYTF.

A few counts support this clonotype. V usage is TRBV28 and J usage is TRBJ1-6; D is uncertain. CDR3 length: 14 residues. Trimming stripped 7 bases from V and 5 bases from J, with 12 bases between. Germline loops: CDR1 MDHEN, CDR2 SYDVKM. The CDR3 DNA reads TGTGCCAGCACCCCCCCACAGCATAATTCACCCCTCCACTTT. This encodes CASTPPQHNSPLHF.

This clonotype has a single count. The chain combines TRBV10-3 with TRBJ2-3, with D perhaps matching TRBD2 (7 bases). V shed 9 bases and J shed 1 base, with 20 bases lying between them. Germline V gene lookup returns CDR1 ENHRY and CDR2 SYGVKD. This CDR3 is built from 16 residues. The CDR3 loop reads CAMGGQAGRRTDTQYF. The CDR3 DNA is TGTGCCATGGGGGGCCAAGCGGGGCGACGCACAGATACGCAGTATTTT.

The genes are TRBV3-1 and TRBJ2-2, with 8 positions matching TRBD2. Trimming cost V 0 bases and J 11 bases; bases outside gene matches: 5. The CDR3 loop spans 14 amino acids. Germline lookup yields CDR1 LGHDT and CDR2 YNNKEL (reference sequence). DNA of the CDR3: TGTGCCAGCAGCCAAGATTCGGCGGGGGGTGAGCTGTTTTTT. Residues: CASSQDSAGGELFF.

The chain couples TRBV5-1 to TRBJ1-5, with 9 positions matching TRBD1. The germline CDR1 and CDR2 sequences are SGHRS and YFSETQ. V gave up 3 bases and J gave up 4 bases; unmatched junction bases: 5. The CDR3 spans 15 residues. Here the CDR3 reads CASSYGQGINQPQHF. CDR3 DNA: TGCGCCAGCAGCTACGGACAGGGGATAAATCAGCCCCAGCATTTT.

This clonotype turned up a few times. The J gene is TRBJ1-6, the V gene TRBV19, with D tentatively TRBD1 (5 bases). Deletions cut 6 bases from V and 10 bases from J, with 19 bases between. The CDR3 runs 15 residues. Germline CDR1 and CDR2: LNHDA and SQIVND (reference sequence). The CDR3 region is CASSPGRLAGSPLHF. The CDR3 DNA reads TGTGCCAGTAGCCCGGGGCGTCTAGCGGGGTCACCCCTCCACTTT.

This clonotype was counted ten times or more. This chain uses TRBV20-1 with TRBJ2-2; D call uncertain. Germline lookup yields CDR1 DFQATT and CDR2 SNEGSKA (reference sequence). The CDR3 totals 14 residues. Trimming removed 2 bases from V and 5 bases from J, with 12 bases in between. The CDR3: CSARTTLGTGELFF. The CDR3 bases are TGCAGTGCTAGAACTACGCTAGGGACCGGGGAGCTGTTTTTT.

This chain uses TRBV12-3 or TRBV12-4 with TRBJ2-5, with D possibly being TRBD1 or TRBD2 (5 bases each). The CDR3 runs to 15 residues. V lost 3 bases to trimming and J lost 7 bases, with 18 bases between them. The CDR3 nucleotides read TGTGCCAGCAGTTTTGGGCAGGGCGGGTTTGGGACCCAGTACTTC. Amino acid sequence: CASSFGQGGFGTQYF.

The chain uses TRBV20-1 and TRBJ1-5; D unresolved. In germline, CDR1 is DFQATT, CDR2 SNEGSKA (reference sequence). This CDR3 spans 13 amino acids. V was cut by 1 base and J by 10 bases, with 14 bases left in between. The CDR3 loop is CSARGLTLGPQHF. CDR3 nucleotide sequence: TGCAGTGCTAGAGGTCTGACCTTGGGACCCCAGCATTTT.

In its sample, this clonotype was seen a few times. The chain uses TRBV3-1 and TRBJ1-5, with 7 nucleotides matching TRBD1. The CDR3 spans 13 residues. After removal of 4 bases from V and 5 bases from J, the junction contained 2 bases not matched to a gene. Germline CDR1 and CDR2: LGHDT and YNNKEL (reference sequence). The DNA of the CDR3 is TGTGCCAGCAGCCCAACAGGGGATCAGCCCCAGCATTTT. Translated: CASSPTGDQPQHF.

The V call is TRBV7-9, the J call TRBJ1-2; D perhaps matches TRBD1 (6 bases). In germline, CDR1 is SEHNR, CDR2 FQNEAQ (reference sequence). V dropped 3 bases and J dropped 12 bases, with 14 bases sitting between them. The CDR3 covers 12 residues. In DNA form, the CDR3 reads TGTGCCAGCAGCTTGACGGGGGGCCTGGACACCTTC. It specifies CASSLTGGLDTF.

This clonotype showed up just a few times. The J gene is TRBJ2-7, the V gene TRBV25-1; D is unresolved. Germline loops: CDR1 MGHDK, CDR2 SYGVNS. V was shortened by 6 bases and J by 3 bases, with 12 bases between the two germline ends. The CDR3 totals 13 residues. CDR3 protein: CASSPTPLYEQYF. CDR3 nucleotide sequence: TGTGCCAGCAGCCCCACGCCACTCTACGAGCAGTACTTC.

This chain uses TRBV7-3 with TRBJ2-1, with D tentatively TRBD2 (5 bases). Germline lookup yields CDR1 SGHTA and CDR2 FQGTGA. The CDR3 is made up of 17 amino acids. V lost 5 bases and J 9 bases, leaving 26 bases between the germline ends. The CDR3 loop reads CASSTSPSTSGKGEQFF. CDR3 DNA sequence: TGTGCCAGCAGCACATCTCCCTCGACATCCGGGAAGGGTGAGCAGTTCTTC.

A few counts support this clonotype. The chain's CDR3 is CATTKVGASTDTQYF. In DNA form, the CDR3 reads TGTGCAACTACCAAAGTGGGGGCAAGCACAGATACGCAGTATTTT. V gene TRBV19 combines with J gene TRBJ2-3, with D perhaps matching TRBD1 (6 bases). Per germline, CDR1 LNHDA and CDR2 SQIVND (reference sequence). The CDR3 has 15 amino acids.

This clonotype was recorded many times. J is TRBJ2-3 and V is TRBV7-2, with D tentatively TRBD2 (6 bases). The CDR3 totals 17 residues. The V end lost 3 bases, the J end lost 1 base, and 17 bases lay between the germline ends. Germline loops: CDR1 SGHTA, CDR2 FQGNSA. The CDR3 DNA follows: TGTGCCAGCAGCTTGGTCCACGGGGGTCGGGGCACAGATACGCAGTATTTT. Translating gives CASSLVHGGRGTDTQYF.

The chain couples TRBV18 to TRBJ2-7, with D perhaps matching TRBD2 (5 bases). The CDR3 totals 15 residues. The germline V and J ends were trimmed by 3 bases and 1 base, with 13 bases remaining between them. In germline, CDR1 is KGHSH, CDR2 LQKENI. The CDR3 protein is CASSPQNSGSYEQYV. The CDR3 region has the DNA TGTGCCAGCTCACCTCAAAACTCGGGATCCTACGAGCAGTACGTC.

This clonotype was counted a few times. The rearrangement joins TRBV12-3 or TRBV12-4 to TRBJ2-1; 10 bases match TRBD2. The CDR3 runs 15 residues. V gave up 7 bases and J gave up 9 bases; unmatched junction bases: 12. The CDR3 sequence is CASTISGGALSEQFF. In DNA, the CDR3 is TGTGCCAGCACAATCAGCGGGGGGGCCCTAAGTGAGCAGTTCTTC.

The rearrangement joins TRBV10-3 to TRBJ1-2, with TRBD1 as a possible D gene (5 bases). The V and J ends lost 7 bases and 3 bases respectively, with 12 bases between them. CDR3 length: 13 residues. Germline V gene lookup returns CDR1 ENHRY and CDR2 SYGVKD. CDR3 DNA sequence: TGTGCCATCAAGGGGAGGGAGGACTATGGCTACACCTTC. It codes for CAIKGREDYGYTF.

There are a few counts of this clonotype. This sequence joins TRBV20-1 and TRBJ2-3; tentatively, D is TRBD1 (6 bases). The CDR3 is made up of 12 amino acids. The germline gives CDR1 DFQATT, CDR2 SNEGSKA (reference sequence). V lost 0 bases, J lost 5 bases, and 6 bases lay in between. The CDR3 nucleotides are TGCAGTGCTAGAGACAGGGGAGATACGCAGTATTTT. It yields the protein CSARDRGDTQYF.

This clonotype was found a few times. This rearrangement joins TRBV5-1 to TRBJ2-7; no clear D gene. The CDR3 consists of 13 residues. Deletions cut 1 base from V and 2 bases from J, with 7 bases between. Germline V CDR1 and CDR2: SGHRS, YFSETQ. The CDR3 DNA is TGCGCCAGCAGCTTGAATTTCCCCTACGAGCAGTACTTC. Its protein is CASSLNFPYEQYF.

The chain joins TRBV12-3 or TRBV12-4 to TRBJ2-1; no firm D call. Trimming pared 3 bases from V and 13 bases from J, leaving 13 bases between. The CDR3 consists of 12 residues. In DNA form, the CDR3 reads TGTGCCAGCAGTTTTGCCACGCGATATCAGTTCTTC. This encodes CASSFATRYQFF.

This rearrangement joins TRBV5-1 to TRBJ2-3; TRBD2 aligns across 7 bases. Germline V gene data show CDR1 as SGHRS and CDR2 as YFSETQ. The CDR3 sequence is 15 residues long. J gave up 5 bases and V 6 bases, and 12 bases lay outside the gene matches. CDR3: CASNRAGTDRDTQYF. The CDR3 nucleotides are TGCGCCAGCAACCGAGCGGGGACGGACCGAGATACGCAGTATTTT. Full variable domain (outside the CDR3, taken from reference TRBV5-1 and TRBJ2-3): KAGVTQTPRYLIKTRGQQVTLSCSPISGHRSVSWYQQTPGQGLQFLFEYFSETQRNKGNFPGRFSGRQFSNSRSEMNVSTLELGDSALYLCASNRAGTDRDTQYFGPGTRLTVL.

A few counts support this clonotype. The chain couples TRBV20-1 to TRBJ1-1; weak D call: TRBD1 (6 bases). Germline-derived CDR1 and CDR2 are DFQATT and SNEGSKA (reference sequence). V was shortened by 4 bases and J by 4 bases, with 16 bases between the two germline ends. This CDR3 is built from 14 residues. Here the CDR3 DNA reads TGCAGTGCTACCACAGGGCTTAGGAGCACTGAAGCTTTCTTT. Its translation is CSATTGLRSTEAFF.

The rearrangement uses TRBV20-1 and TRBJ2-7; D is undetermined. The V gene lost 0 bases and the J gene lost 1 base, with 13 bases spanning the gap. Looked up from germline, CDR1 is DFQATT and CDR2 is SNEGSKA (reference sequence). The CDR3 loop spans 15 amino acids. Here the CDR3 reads CSARDPKVGSYEQYV. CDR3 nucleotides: TGCAGTGCTAGAGATCCTAAGGTAGGGTCCTACGAGCAGTACGTC.

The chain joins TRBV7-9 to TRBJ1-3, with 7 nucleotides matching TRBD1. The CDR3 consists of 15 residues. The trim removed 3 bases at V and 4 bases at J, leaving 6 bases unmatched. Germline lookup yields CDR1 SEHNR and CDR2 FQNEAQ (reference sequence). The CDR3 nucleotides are TGTGCCAGCAGCTTCCCCGGGACAGCAGGAAACACCATATATTTT. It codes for CASSFPGTAGNTIYF.

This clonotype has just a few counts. The CDR3 here is CASRHLAGEQETQYF. CDR3 sequence (DNA): TGTGCCAGCAGACATCTAGCGGGGGAACAAGAGACCCAGTACTTC. The rearrangement links TRBV27 to TRBJ2-5, with 10 bases matching TRBD2. From germline, CDR1 is MNHEY and CDR2 SMNVEV (reference sequence). With 6 bases clipped from V and 2 bases from J, the junction kept 6 bases outside the gene matches. The CDR3 has 15 amino acids.

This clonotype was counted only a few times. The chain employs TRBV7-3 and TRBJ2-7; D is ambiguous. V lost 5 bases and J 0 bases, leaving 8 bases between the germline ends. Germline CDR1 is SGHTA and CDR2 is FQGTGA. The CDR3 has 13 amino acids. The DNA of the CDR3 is TGTGCCAGCAGCACCCAGAGCTCCTACGAGCAGTACTTC. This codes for CASSTQSSYEQYF.